This T cell receptor beta chain came from a study of blood T cell repertoires in COVID-19. Study background: The cDNA or gDNA used as material had been derived from T cells, B-cell-depleted T cells, or PBMCs.

From germline, CDR1 is SEHNR and CDR2 FQNEAQ (reference sequence). V lost 5 bases to trimming and J lost 6 bases; unmatched junction nucleotides: 3. CDR3 length equals 14 residues. TCRdb keeps only in-frame clones here, not all; method: immunoSEQ multiplex PCR. This table holds over 85,000 clones, approximately 86% found once. The specimen sequenced was peripheral blood. This receptor was obtained from a male donor with acute or convalescent COVID-19. The gene calls are TRBV7-9 and TRBJ2-1; 11 bases map to TRBD2. CDR3 nucleotides: TGTGCCAGCAGCCCTAGCGGGGGGAGCAATGAGCAGTTCTTC. As protein: CASSPSGGSNEQFF. The full variable domain, in which reference TRBV7-9 and TRBJ2-1 provide the parts outside the CDR3, is DTGVSQNPRHKITKRGQNVTFRCDPISEHNRLYWYRQTLGQGPEFLTYFQNEAQLEKSRLLSDRFSAERPKGSFSTLEIQRTEQGDSAMYLCASSPSGGSNEQFFGPGTRLTVL.